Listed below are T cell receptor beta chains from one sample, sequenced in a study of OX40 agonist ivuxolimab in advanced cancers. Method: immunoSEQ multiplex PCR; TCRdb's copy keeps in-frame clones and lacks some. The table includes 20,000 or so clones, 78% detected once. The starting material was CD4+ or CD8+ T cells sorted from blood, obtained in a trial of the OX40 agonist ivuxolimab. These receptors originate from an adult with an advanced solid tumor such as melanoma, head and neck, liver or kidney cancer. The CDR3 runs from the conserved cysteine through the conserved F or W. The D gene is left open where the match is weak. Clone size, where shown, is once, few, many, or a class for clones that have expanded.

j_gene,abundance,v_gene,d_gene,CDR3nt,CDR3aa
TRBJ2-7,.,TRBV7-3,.,TGTGCCAGCAGCTTAGCGGGTCTCGAGCAGTACTTC,CASSLAGLEQYF
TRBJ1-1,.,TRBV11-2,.,TGTGCCAGCAGCTGGACAGCTGAAGCTTTCTTT,CASSWTAEAFF
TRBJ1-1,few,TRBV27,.,TGTGCCACCTCCCCCGCGGGGGGCGCCCCTGAAGCTTTCTTT,CATSPAGGAPEAFF
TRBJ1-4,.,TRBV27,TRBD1,TGTGCCAGCAGTTTGTCAGGGGGCGCAAAACTGTTTTTT,CASSLSGGAKLFF
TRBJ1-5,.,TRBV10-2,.,TGCGCCAGTGGGGCAGGGCAGCCCCAGCATTTT,CASGAGQPQHF
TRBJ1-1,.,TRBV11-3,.,TGTGCCAGCAGCTTCGGAGGGTCAAGTGAAGCTTTCTTT,CASSFGGSSEAFF
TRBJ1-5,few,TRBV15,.,TGTGCCACCAGCAGAGAGAAGGGGGTGTGGGATCAGCCCCAGCATTTT,CATSREKGVWDQPQHF
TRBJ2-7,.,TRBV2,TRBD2,TGTGCCAGCAGTGAAACGCGACTAGCGGATTACGAGCAGTACTTC,CASSETRLADYEQYF
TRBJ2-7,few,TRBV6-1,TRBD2,TGTGCCAGCAGTGAAGCGTTAATAGCGGGAGGGCCTTTGGGCGAGCAGTACTTC,CASSEALIAGGPLGEQYF
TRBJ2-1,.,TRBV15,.,TGTGCCACCAGCAGACCAGGGGGGAGTAGCGATGAGCAGTTCTTC,CATSRPGGSSDEQFF
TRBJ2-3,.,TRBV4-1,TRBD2,TGCGCCAGCAGCCACGGGACTAGCGTCACAGATACGCAGTATTTT,CASSHGTSVTDTQYF
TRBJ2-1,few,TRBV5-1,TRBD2,TGCGCCAGCAGCTCTCAACTAGCGGGAGGGCCCTCGGGCAATGAGCAGTTCTTC,CASSSQLAGGPSGNEQFF
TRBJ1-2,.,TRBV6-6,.,TGTGCCAGCAGTTACGTAGGGGCAGCGGATGGCTACACCTTC,CASSYVGAADGYTF
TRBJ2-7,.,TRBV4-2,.,TGTGCCAGCAGCCCGTCAGGGGAGGGGGGTTACGAGCAGTACTTC,CASSPSGEGGYEQYF
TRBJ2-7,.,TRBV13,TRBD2,TGTGCCAGCAGCTACGGGACTAGCTCCTACGAGCAGTACTTC,CASSYGTSSYEQYF
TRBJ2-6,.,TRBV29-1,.,TGCAGCGTTGAAGATCCGGGGGGCCCCTCTGGGGCCAACGTCCTGACTTTC,CSVEDPGGPSGANVLTF
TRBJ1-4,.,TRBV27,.,TGTGCCAGCAGCCCGGGACACGCAGCAACTAATGAAAAACTGTTTTTT,CASSPGHAATNEKLFF
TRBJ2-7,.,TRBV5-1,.,TGCGCCAGCAGCTTTGCTCAGGGTAGTTACGAGCAGTACTTC,CASSFAQGSYEQYF
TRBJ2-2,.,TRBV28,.,TGTGCCAGCAGTTTATTCAGCGCCCCCACCGGGGAGCTGTTTTTT,CASSLFSAPTGELFF
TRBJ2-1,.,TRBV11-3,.,TGTGCCAGCAGCTTGGGCTTCTACAATGAGCAGTTCTTC,CASSLGFYNEQFF
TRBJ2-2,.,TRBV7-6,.,TGTGCCAGCAGCTTAGAGGGCTACGGGGAGCTGTTTTTT,CASSLEGYGELFF
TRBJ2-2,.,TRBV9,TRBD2,TGTGCCAGCAGCGCTCCTTCGACTAGCGGGGGCGACACCGGGGAGCTGTTTTTT,CASSAPSTSGGDTGELFF
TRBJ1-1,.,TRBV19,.,TGTGCCAGTAGTCCCCGGGGAGCGAACACTGAAGCTTTCTTT,CASSPRGANTEAFF
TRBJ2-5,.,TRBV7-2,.,TGTGCCAGCAGCTTAATAGAGACCCAGTACTTC,CASSLIETQYF
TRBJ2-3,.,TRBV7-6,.,TGTGCCAGCAGCTTAGCCGCGAGCACAGATACGCAGTATTTT,CASSLAASTDTQYF
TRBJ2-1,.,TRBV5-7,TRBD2,TGTGCCAGCAGCTTGCAGGCTAGCGGACATTACAATGAGCAGTTCTTC,CASSLQASGHYNEQFF
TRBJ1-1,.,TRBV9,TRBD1,TGTGCCAGCAGCGTAGGGGCAGGGGGGGACACTGAAGCTTTCTTT,CASSVGAGGDTEAFF
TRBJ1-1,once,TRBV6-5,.,TGTGCCAGCAGCTACTTGACAGGCGTGAACACTGAAGCTTTCTTT,CASSYLTGVNTEAFF
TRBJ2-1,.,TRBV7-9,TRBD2,TGTGCCAGCAGCTTAGCGCGACTAGCGGGATTCCCCGGAGGAGAGCAGTTCTTC,CASSLARLAGFPGGEQFF
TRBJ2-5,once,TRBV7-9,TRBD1,TGTGCCAGCAGCTTAGTTGGACAGGGGAAAGAGACCCAGTACTTC,CASSLVGQGKETQYF
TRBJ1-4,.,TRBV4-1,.,TGCGCCAGCAGCCAGCAGGGAACTAATGAAAAACTGTTTTTT,CASSQQGTNEKLFF
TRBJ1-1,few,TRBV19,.,TGTGCCAGTAGTATGACAATGAGGGAGGGAGAAGCTTTCTTT,CASSMTMREGEAFF
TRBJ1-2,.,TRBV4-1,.,TGCGCCAGCAGCCAAGATCTCTATTCATCCGACGCAGGCTATGGCTACACCTTC,CASSQDLYSSDAGYGYTF
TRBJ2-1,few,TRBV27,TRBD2,TGTGCCAGCAGTTTCTTAGCGGGGGGGATAAATGAGCAGTTCTTC,CASSFLAGGINEQFF
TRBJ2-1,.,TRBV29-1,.,TGCAGCTCACCCACTCGAGACTCCTACAATGAGCAGTTCTTC,CSSPTRDSYNEQFF
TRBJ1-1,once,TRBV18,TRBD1,TGTGCCAGCTCACCGGGACAGGGGGCGGACACTGAAGCTTTCTTT,CASSPGQGADTEAFF
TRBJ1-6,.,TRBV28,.,TGTGCCAGCACCCTGTTAGGAGCTTATAATTCACCCCTCCACTTT,CASTLLGAYNSPLHF
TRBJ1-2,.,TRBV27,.,TGTGCCAGCAGTCAGGGAGGTGGCTATGGCTACACCTTC,CASSQGGGYGYTF
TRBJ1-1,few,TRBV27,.,TGTGCCAGCAGTCTTACGCCGGGCCAGGGACCTGAAGCTTTCTTT,CASSLTPGQGPEAFF
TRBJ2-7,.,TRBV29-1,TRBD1,TGCAGCGTACACCAGGGGGTTGGGGAGCAGTACTTC,CSVHQGVGEQYF
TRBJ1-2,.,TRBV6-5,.,TGTGCCAGCAGGGCAGGGTATGGCTACACCTTC,CASRAGYGYTF
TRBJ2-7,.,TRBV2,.,TGTGCCAGCCTTCAGGTCCGCTCCTACGAGCAGTACTTC,CASLQVRSYEQYF
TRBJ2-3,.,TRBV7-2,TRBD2,TGTGCCAGCAGCTTAGCGACGGGACTAGCCTTCACAGATACGCAGTATTTT,CASSLATGLAFTDTQYF
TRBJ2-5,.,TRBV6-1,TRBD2,TGTGCCAGCAGTGACCGGACTAGCGGGGGGCCTCTCCAAGAGACCCAGTACTTC,CASSDRTSGGPLQETQYF
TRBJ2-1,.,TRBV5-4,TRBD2,TGTGCCAGCAGCTTGGCCCCCCCCCTAGCGGGGTCCTACAATGAGCAGTTCTTC,CASSLAPPLAGSYNEQFF
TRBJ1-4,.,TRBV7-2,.,TGTGCCAGCAGCTCCAGGGGTGCCGCCGGAGAAAAACTGTTTTTT,CASSSRGAAGEKLFF
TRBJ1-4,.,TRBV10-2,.,TGCGCCAGCCACGATCCCGCAGGAAAACTGTTTTTT,CASHDPAGKLFF
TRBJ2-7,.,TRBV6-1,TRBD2,TGTGCCAGCAGTTTACTAGCGGGAGGAAGCTACGAGCAGTACTTC,CASSLLAGGSYEQYF
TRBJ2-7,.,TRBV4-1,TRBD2,TGCGCCAGCAGCCAAGGAGGGACTAAGTACGAGCAGTACTTC,CASSQGGTKYEQYF
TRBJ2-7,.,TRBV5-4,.,TGTGCCAGCAGCTTGTGGAACAGCCCCTACGAGCAGTACTTC,CASSLWNSPYEQYF
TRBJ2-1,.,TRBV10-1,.,TGCGCCAGCAGTACCGGTAATGAGCAGTTCTTC,CASSTGNEQFF
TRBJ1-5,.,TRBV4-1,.,TGCGCCAGCAGCCAACAGGGCAGGGTCGACCAGCCCCAGCATTTT,CASSQQGRVDQPQHF
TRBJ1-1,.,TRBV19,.,TGTGCCAGTAGTTACGGGGGCACTGAAGCTTTCTTT,CASSYGGTEAFF
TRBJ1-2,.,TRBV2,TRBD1,TGTGCCAGCAGGAACGTCCAGGGGGCTGGTGGCTACACCTTC,CASRNVQGAGGYTF
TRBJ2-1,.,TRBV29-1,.,TGCAGCGTTGAAAACCCGAGCTCCTACAATGAGCAGTTCTTC,CSVENPSSYNEQFF